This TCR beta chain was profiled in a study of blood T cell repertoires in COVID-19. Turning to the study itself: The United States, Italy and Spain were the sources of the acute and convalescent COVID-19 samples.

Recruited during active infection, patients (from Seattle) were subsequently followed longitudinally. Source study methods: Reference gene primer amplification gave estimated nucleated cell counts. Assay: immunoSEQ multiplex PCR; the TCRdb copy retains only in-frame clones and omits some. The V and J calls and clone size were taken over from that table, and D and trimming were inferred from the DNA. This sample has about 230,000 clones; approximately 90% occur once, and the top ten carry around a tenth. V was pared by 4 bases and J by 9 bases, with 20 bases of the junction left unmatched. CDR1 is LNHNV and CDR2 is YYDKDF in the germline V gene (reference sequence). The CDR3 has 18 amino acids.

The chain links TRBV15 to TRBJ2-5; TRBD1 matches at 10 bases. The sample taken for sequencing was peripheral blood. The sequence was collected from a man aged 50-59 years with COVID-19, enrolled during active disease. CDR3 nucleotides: TGTGCCACCAGCACATCTACGGGGTCCGGGACAGGGGAATTGCCCCAGTACTTC. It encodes CATSTSTGSGTGELPQYF.